Listed below are T cell receptor beta chains from one sample, sequenced in a study of OX40 agonist ivuxolimab in advanced cancers. Method: immunoSEQ multiplex PCR; TCRdb's copy keeps in-frame clones and lacks some. This table has some 34,000 clones, 78% appearing once. This specimen was CD4+ or CD8+ T cells sorted from blood, taken in a trial of the OX40 agonist ivuxolimab. Source of these receptors: an adult with an advanced solid tumor such as melanoma, head and neck, liver or kidney cancer. Each CDR3 is given without its conserved first and last residue. Fields, in order: D gene, V gene, CDR3 protein. The D gene is left open where the match is weak.

>-|TRBV11-2
ASSLGTAKNIQY
>-|TRBV28
ASSFFRENTEAF
>TRBD1|TRBV15
ATSRNDRAQETQY
>-|TRBV19
ASSKGNTEAF
>TRBD2|TRBV9
ASSAGIRYGTRDTQY
>TRBD1|TRBV5-5
ASSLLRATGVGSPLH
>-|TRBV30
AWSGKTVSNQPQH
>-|TRBV29-1
SVEGTEYEEQY
>-|TRBV30
AWSEGLSGGDEQY
>-|TRBV7-2
ASSRLGRGHQETQY
>-|TRBV6-1
ASSESGLPGNTIY
>-|TRBV27
ASRSTALSPLFRALH
>-|TRBV18
ASSPPSRANTGELF
>TRBD2|TRBV5-1
ASSLGLPPYNEQF
>-|TRBV27
ASSSDPGNTIY